Listed here is a single TCR beta chain. The junction had 7 bases not matched to a gene; V was cut back by 0 bases and J by 6 bases. Germline V gene sequence: CDR1 SGHKS, CDR2 YYEKEE (reference sequence). The CDR3 length is 16 residues. The repertoire was sequenced with immunoSEQ multiplex PCR; TCRdb's copy has only in-frame clones and lacks some. The data contain around 130,000 clones, about 93% of them singletons. This entry is derived from a study of T cell changes during pregnancy in multiple sclerosis. This specimen was peripheral blood, taken before pregnancy. This TCR was recovered from a female donor with multiple sclerosis, enrolled in a pregnancy study. The genes are TRBV5-5 and TRBJ1-5; 9 bases agree with TRBD1. The CDR3, as DNA: TGTGCCAGCAGCTTGGAAGGGACAGGGACAAGTCAGCCCCAGCATTTT. This codes for CASSLEGTGTSQPQHF.